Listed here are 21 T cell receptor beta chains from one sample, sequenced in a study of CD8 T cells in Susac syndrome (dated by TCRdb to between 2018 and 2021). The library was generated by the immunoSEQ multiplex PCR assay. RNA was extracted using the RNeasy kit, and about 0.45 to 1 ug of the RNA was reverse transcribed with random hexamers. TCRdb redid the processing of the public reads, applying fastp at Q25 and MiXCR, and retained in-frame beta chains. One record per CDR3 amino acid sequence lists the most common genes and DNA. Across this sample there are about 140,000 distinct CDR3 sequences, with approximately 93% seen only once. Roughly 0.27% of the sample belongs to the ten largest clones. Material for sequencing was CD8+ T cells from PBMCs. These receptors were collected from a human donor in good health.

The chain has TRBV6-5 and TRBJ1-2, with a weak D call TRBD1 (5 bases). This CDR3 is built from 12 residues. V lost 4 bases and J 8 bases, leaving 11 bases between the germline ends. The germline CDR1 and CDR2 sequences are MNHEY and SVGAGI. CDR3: CASSSGVGGYTF. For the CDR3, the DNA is TGTGCCAGCAGTTCGGGGGTAGGGGGCTACACCTTC.

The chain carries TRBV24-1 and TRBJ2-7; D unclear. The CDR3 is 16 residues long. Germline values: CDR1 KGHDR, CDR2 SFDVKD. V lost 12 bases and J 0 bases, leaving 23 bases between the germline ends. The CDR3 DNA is TGTGCCTCAAGTTTGATTACCACCTCATTCTCCTACGAGCAGTACTTC. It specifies CASSLITTSFSYEQYF.

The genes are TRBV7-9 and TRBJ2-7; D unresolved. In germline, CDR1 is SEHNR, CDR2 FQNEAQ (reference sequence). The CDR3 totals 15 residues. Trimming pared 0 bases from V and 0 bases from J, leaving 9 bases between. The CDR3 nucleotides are TGTGCCAGCAGCTTAGCGATCGGCAGCTCCTACGAGCAGTACTTC. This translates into CASSLAIGSSYEQYF.

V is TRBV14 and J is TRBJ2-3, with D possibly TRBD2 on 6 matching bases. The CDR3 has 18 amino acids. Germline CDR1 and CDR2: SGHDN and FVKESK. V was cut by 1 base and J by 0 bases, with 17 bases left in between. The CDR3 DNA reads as TGTGCCAGCAGCCAAGGACGACGCATCGGGGGAAGCACAGATACGCAGTATTTT. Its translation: CASSQGRRIGGSTDTQYF.

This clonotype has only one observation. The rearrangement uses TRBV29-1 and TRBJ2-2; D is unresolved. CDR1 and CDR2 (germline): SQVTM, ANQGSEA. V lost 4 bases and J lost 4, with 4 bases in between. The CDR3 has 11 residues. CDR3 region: CSVVSTGELFF. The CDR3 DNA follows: TGCAGCGTTGTGAGCACCGGGGAGCTGTTTTTT.

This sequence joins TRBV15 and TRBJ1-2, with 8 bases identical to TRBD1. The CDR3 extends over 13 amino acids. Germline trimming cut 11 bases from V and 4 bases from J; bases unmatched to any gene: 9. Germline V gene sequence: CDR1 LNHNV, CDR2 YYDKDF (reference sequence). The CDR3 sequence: CAATGGDGYGYTF. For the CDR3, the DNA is TGTGCCGCTACAGGGGGAGATGGCTATGGCTACACCTTC. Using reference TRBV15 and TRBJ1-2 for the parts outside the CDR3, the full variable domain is DAMVIQNPRYQVTQFGKPVTLSCSQTLNHNVMYWYQQKSSQAPKLLFHYYDKDFNNEADTPDNFQSRRPNTSFCFLDIRSPGLGDTAMYLCAATGGDGYGYTFGSGTRLTVV.

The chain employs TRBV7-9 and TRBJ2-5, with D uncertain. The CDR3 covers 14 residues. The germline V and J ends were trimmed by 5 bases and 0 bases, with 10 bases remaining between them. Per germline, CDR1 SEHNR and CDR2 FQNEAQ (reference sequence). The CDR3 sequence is CASSQKMDQETQYF. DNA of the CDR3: TGTGCCAGCAGCCAAAAAATGGACCAAGAGACCCAGTACTTC.

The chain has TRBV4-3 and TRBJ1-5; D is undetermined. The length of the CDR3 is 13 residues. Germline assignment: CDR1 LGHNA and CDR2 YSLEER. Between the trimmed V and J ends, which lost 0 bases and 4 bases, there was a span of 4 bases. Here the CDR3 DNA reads TGCGCCAGCAGCCAAGACTCGAATCAGCCCCAGCATTTT. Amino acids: CASSQDSNQPQHF.

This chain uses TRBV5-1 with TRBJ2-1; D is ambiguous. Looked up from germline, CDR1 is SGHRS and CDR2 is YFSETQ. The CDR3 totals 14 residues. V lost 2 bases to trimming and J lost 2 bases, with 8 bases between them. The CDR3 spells CASSFLGTYNEQFF. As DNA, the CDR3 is TGCGCCAGCAGCTTCTTGGGAACCTACAATGAGCAGTTCTTC.

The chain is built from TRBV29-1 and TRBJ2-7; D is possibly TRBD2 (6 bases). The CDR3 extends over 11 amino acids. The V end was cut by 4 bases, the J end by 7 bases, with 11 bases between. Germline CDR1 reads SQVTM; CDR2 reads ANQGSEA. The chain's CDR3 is CSVGDGGEQYF. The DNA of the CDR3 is TGCAGCGTTGGCGACGGGGGTGAGCAGTACTTC.

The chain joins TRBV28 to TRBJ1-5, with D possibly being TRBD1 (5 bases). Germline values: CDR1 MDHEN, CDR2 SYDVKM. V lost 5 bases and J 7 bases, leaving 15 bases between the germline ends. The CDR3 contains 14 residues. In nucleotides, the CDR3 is TGTGCCAGCAGTCGGCGGGGGATTGCACAGCCCCAGCATTTT. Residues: CASSRRGIAQPQHF.

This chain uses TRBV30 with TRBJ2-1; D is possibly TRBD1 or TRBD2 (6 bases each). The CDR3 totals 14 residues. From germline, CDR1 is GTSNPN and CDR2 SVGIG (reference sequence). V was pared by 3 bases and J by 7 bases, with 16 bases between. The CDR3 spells CAWSWSGGGNEQFF. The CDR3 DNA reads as TGTGCCTGGAGCTGGAGCGGAGGGGGAAATGAGCAGTTCTTC.

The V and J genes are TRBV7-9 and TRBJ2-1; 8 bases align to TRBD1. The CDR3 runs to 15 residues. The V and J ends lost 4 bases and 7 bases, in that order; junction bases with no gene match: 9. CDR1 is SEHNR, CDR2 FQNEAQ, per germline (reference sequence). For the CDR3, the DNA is TGTGCCAGCAGCTCGTCAGGGGGCTGGGCAAATGAGCAGTTCTTC. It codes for CASSSSGGWANEQFF.

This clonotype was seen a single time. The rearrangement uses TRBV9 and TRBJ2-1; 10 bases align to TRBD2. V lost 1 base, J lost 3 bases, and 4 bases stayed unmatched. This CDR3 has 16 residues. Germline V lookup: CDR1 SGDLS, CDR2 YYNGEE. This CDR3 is CASSVLAGAYYNEQFF. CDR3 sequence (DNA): TGTGCCAGCAGCGTACTAGCGGGAGCCTACTACAATGAGCAGTTCTTC.

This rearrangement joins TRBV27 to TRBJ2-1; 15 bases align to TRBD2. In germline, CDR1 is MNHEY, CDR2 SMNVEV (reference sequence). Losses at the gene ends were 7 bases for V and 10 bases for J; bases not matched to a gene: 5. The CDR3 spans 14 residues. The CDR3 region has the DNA TGTGCCAGCACTGGGACTAGCGGGAGGAACGAGCAGTTCTTC. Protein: CASTGTSGRNEQFF.

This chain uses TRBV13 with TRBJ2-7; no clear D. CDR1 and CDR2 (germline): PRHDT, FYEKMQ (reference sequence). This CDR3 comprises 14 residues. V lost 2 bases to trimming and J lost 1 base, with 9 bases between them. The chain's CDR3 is CASSLPRRSYEQYF. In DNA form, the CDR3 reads TGTGCCAGCAGCTTACCGCGTAGGTCCTACGAGCAGTACTTC. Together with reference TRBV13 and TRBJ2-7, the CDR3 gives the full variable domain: AAGVIQSPRHLIKEKRETATLKCYPIPRHDTVYWYQQGPGQDPQFLISFYEKMQSDKGSIPDRFSAQQFSDYHSELNMSSLELGDSALYFCASSLPRRSYEQYFGPGTRLTVT.

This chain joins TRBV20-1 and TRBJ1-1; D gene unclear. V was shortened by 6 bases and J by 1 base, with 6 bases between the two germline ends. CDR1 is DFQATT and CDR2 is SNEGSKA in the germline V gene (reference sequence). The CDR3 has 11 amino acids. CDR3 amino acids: CSAPTNTEAFF. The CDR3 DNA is TGCAGTGCCCCTACGAACACTGAAGCTTTCTTT.

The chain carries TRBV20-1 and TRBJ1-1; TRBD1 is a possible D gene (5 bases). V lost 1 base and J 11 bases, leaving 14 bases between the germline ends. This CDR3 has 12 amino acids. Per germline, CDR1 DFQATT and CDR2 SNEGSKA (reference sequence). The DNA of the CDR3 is TGCAGTGCTAGAGGCCTCAGGGTGTGGGCTTTCTTT. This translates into CSARGLRVWAFF.

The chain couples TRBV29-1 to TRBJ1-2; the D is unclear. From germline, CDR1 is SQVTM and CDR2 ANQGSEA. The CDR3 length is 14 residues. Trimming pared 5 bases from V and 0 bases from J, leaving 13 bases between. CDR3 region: CSVTRPNPNYGYTF. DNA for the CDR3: TGCAGCGTTACAAGGCCGAACCCTAACTATGGCTACACCTTC.

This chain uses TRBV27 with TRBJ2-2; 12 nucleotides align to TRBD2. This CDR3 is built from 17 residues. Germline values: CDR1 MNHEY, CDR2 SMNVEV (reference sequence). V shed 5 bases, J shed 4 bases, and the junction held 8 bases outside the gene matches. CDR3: CASSLQGLAGLTGELFF. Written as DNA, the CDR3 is TGTGCCAGCAGTCTCCAAGGACTAGCGGGACTCACCGGGGAGCTGTTTTTT.

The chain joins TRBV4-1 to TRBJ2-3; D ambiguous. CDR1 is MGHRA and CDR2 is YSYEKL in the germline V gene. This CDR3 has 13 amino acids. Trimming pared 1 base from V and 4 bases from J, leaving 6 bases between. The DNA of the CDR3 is TGCGCCAGCAGCCAAGTGAGGTCAGATACGCAGTATTTT. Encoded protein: CASSQVRSDTQYF.